This T cell receptor beta chain was identified in a study of cytomegalovirus exposure and HLA in healthy donors (dated by TCRdb to 2015 to 2018). Concerning the study at large: A later analysis indicated that the roughly 130 validation repertoires were generated on the platform also employed for the approximately 700 repertoires of the first cohort. High-throughput TCR immunosequencing, statistical association of individual TCRs with disease status, and machine learning were combined to predict cytomegalovirus infection status. A separate validation cohort of approximately 130 different subjects was used in addition to the roughly 640-subject first cohort. The study aimed to test whether cataloging public T cell receptors could reveal signatures of past pathogen exposure.

Library generation was performed with the immunoSEQ multiplex PCR assay. The published analysis was carried out like this. A statistical classification framework was developed to diagnose cytomegalovirus status using the catalog of TCR beta chain sequences. Not all clones reach the TCRdb copy of this immuneACCESS table, which keeps in-frame sequences only. Checked studies attribute under half of the gap to unresolved V genes and leave the rest unexplained. V, J and clone size were drawn from that table, and D and trimming were deduced from the DNA. For this sample there are 300,000 to 400,000 clones; roughly 87% appear just once. 0.9% to 1% of the sample belongs to the ten largest clones. Results and caveats for the whole study, not just this receptor: A few of the identified cytomegalovirus-associated TCR beta chains were confirmed in vitro to be specific for cytomegalovirus antigens. In both the original and validation cohorts, the classifier was reported to diagnose cytomegalovirus status with high specificity and sensitivity. The study gave a list of 150 to 200 TCR beta chains associated with cytomegalovirus. All 120 or so repertoires were used to score co-occurrence in the validation cohort in a later analysis, because that analysis had no HLA typing for the cohort. Most TCR sequences were seen in very few donors, while some public TCRs were found in many individuals. The authors suggested that the approach could potentially be generalized to other disease states and immunological phenotypes. In a later analysis, TCRs clustered in the first cohort were found to also tend to co-occur in the roughly 130 validation repertoires, with approximately 93% of cluster scores above 0.

The donors belonged to the validation cohort of around 120 subjects, which was separate from the roughly 670-subject first cohort. Relative to germline, V is missing 7 bases and J is missing 3 bases, with 5 bases of the junction outside any gene match. CDR1 and CDR2, looked up from the germline V gene, are SGHRS and YFSETQ. The CDR3 runs 13 residues from the cysteine to the phenylalanine. Only the CDR3 region is kept as DNA, spanning 39 bases read in frame from base 1. Note on this clone: It lacks a known antigen. No base quality values were provided; no much bigger clone lies one nucleotide off.

Sample: PBMCs. The clonotype was recovered from a man aged 30 to 39 in good health and CMV-seronegative. The chain is encoded by TRBV5-1 joined to TRBJ1-1, and 8 bases in between align with TRBD1. The CDR3 region: CASADRGHTEAFF. The DNA is as follows: TGCGCCAGCGCAGACAGGGGCCACACTGAAGCTTTCTTT.